This T cell receptor (beta chain) was observed in a study of Ad26.COV2.S vaccination and SARS-CoV-2 variants. Study as a whole: Once, or twice with 56 days between doses, Ad26.COV2.S was given intramuscularly.

Stated treatment: 15 to 20 received Ad26.COV2.S at low or high dose, single or two shots; about 5 received placebo; per-sample allocation not given. Samples were taken on day 63 after the first vaccine or placebo injection. Sequenced by immunoSEQ multiplex PCR; TCRdb stores in-frame clones only, minus some. The sample yields about 680,000 clones, more than 80% seen once. The source material was peripheral blood, sampled in a trial of Ad26.COV2.S vaccine versus placebo. This clonotype originated in a person aged 18 to 59 who received the Ad26.COV2.S COVID-19 vaccine or a placebo.

The CDR3 coding sequence is TGTGCCAGCAGTTACCGGCCGAACACTGAAGCTTTCTTT. Translating it yields CASSYRPNTEAFF. The chain links TRBV6-5 to TRBJ1-1; D is unclear. CDR3 size: 13 residues. Germline assignment: CDR1 MNHEY and CDR2 SVGAGI. Trimming cost V 2 bases and J 1 base, with 5 bases left between them.